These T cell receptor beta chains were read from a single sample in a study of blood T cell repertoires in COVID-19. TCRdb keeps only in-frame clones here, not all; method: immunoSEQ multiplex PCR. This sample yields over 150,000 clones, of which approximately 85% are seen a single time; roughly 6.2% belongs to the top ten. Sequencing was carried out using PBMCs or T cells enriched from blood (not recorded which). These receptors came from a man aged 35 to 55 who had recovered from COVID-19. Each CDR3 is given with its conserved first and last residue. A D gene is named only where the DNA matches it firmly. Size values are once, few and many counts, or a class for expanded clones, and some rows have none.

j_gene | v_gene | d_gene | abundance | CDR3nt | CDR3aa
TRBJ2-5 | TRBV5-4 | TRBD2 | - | TGTGCCAGCAGCCGCCCTAGCGGGGGGCGCCAAGAGACCCAGTACTTC | CASSRPSGGRQETQYF
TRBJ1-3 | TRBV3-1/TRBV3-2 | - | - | TGTGCCAGCAGCCAAGGACTTCTCTCTGGAAACACCATATATTTT | CASSQGLLSGNTIYF
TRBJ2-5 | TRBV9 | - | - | TGTGCCAGCAGCGTAGTACAGGGCGGCCAAGAGACCCAGTACTTC | CASSVVQGGQETQYF
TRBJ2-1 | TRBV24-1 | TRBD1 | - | TGTGCCACCAGTGATTTTACAGGGGGCCATGAGCAGTTCTTC | CATSDFTGGHEQFF
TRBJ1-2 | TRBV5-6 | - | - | TGTGCCAGCAGCCAAGGGAGAATGGACAGCCATGGCTACACCTTC | CASSQGRMDSHGYTF
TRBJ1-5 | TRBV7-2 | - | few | TGTGCCAGCAGCTTAGAAGGGGATCTCTATCAGCCCCAGCATTTT | CASSLEGDLYQPQHF
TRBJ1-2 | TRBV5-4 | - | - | TGTGCCAGCAGCTCGCTTGGAGCTGGTGGCTACACCTTC | CASSSLGAGGYTF
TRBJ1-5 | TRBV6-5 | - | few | TGTGCCAGCACCGGACATCCCCTTAATCCCCAGCATTTT | CASTGHPLNPQHF
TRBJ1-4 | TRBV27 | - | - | TGTGCCAGCAGGACCCTAGGGGCCGTCATGGGAAAACTGTTTTTT | CASRTLGAVMGKLFF
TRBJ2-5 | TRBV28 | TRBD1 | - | TGTGCCAGCAGTTTACGGACAGGGGTAAATCAAGAGACCCAGTACTTC | CASSLRTGVNQETQYF
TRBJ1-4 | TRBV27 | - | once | TGTGCCAGCAGTCCTTATGGGGGGGGTAATGAAAAACTGTTTTTT | CASSPYGGGNEKLFF
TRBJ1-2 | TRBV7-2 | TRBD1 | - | TGTGCCAGCAGCGCCCGACAGGGGGCTAACTATGGCTACACCTTC | CASSARQGANYGYTF
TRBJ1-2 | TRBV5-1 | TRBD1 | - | TGCGCCAGCAGCTTGGCATTGGGACAGACGTGGGATGGCTACACCTTC | CASSLALGQTWDGYTF
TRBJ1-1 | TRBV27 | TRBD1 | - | TGTGCCAGCAGTTTAACAGGGGCGGGGAACACTGAAGCTTTCTTT | CASSLTGAGNTEAFF
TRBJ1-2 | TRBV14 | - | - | TGTGCCAGCAGCACTCTCGGGGGAGGCGGTGGCTACACCTTC | CASSTLGGGGGYTF
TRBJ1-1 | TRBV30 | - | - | TGTGCCTGGACAGGGGATCGGTCCACTGAAGCTTTCTTT | CAWTGDRSTEAFF
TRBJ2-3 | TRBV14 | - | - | TGTGCCAGCAGCCATATTACAGATACGCAGTATTTT | CASSHITDTQYF
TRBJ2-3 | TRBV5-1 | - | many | TGCGCCAGCAGCTTGCCGGGAACAGATACGCAGTATTTT | CASSLPGTDTQYF
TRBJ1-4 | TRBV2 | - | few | TGTGCCAGCAGTCGGGACTTGACTAATGAAAAACTGTTTTTT | CASSRDLTNEKLFF
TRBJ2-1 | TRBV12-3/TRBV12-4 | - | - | TGTGCCAGCAGAGTAAACACGCGAGGGCAGTTCTTC | CASRVNTRGQFF
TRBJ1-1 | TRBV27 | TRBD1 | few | TGTGCCAGCAGCCCGGGACAGGGGGCGTCTGAAGCTTTCTTT | CASSPGQGASEAFF
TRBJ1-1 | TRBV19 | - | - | TGTGCCAGTAGTATAGGTGCGGGTGAAGCTTTCTTT | CASSIGAGEAFF
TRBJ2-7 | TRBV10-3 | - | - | TGTGCCATTGGGGGGACAGCCGCCTACGAGCAGTACTTC | CAIGGTAAYEQYF
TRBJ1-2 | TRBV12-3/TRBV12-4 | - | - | TGTGCCAGCAGTTTAGAAGCCTACTATGGCTACACCTTC | CASSLEAYYGYTF
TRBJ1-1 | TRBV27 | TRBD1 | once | TGTGCCAGCAGTTTAGTGGACAGGGGGCCTCAAGCAGAAGCTTTCTTT | CASSLVDRGPQAEAFF
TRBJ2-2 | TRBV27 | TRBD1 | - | TGTGCCAGCAGTTTCTCTACAGGGGGAACCGGGGAGCTGTTTTTT | CASSFSTGGTGELFF
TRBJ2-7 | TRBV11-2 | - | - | TGTGCCAGCAGCTTGACTCAGAGCTCCTACGAGCAGTACTTC | CASSLTQSSYEQYF
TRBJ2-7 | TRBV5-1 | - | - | TGCGCCAGCAGCCTATCCCCAGGGTCACTCGAGCAGTACTTC | CASSLSPGSLEQYF
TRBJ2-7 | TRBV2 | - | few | TGTGCCAGCAGTTTTGCGGGCAGCTCCTACGAGCAGTACTTC | CASSFAGSSYEQYF
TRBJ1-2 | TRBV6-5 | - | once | TGTGCCAGCTCTATCAGGACAGAGTATGGCTACACCTTC | CASSIRTEYGYTF
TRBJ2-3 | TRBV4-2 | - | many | TGTGCCAGCAGCCAAGATCATAATACTTTTACAGATACGCAGTATTTT | CASSQDHNTFTDTQYF
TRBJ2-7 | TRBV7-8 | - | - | TGTGCCAGCAGCCCCGGGGGCTACGAGCAGTACTTC | CASSPGGYEQYF
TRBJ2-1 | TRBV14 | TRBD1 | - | TGTGCCAGCAGCCAAGTCTACCACCCGGGACAGGGGCTGAATTGGAATGAGCAGTTCTTC | CASSQVYHPGQGLNWNEQFF
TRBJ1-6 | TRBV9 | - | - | TGTGCCAGCAGCGTAGAGGACACCAATTCACCCCTCCACTTT | CASSVEDTNSPLHF
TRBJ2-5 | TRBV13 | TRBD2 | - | TGTGCCAGCAGCACACCCCTGGGCCCTAGCGGGAGGCTCGACGGAGAGACCCAGTACTTC | CASSTPLGPSGRLDGETQYF
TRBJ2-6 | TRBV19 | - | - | TGTGCCAGTAGTCCGGAGAGCTCTGGGGCCAACGTCCTGACTTTC | CASSPESSGANVLTF
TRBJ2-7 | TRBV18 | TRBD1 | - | TGTGCCAGCTCACAGGACAGGAACACCTACGAGCAGTACTTC | CASSQDRNTYEQYF
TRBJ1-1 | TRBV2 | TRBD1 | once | TGTGCCAGTCCGACAGGGTCCGTCACTGAAGCTTTCTTT | CASPTGSVTEAFF
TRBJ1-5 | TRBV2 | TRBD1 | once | TGTGCCAGTAAGGGGGCTGTCAGTCAGCCCCAGCATTTT | CASKGAVSQPQHF
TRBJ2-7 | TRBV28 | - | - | TGTGCCAGCAGCCAGCGGTACGAGCAGTACTTC | CASSQRYEQYF